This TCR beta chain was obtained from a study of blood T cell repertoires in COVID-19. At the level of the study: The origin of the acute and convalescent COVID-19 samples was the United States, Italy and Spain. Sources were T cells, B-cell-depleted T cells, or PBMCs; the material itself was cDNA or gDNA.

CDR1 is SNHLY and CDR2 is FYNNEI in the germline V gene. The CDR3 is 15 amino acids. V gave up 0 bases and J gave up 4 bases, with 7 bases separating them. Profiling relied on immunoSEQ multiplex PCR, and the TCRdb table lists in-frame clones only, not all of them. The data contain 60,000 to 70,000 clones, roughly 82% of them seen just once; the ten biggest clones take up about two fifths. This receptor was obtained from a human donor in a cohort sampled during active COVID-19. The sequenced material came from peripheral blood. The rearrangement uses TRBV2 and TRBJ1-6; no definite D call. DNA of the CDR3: TGTGCCAGCAGTGAAGCGGCGGAATATAATTCACCCCTCCACTTT. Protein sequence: CASSEAAEYNSPLHF.